This T cell receptor beta chain was identified during a study of identical twins. Points from the study as a whole: Insertions were fewer in abundant cord blood beta clonotypes, whereas memory repertoires showed none of this pattern. Models underestimated TCR alpha sharing (out-of-frame) in monozygotic twins.

Remarks on this clonotype: As yet, its antigen is unknown.

Carrying unique molecular identifiers, the cDNA also gained a universal primer site through template switching. TCRdb analysed the 5' RACE reads with MiXCR anew, one entry per CDR3 protein. The repertoire consists of about 890,000 distinct CDR3 sequences, with around 12% occurring once and the leading ten covering around 1.5%. The ends were cut back, 4 bases at V and 8 bases at J, with 18 bases in the middle. CDR3 length: 15 residues. Germline-derived CDR1 and CDR2 are LGHDT and YNNKEL (reference sequence). These records were also assigned to another study, of yellow fever vaccine responses in identical twins.

The source is a woman aged 18-29 years in good health. Sequenced material: PBMCs. V gene TRBV3-1 combines with J gene TRBJ2-1, with TRBD2 as a possible D gene (6 bases). The CDR3 is CASSPQRATTDEQFF. The CDR3 DNA sequence: TGTGCCAGCAGCCCTCAGCGGGCGACTACGGATGAGCAGTTCTTC.